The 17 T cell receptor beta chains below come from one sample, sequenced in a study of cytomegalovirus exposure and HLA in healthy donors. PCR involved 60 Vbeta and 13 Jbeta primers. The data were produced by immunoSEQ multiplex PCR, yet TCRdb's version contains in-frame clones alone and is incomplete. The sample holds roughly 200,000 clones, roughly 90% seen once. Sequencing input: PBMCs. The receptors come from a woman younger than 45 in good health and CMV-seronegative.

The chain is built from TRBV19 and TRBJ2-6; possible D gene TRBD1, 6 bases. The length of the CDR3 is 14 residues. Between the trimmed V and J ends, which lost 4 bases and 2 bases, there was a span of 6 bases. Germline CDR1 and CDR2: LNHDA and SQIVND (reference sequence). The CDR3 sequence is CASSRQAGANVLTF. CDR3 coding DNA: TGTGCCAGTAGTAGACAGGCTGGGGCCAACGTCCTGACTTTC. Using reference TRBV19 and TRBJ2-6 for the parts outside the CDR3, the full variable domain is DGGITQSPKYLFRKEGQNVTLSCEQNLNHDAMYWYRQDPGQGLRLIYYSQIVNDFQKGDIAEGYSVSREKKESFPLTVTSAQKNPTAFYLCASSRQAGANVLTFGAGSRLTVL.

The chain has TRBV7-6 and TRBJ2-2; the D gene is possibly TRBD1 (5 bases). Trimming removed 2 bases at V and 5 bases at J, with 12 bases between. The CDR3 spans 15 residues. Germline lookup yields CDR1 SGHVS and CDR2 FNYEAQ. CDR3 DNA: TGTGCCAGCAGCTTACAACAGGAATTTACCGGGGAGCTGTTTTTT. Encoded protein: CASSLQQEFTGELFF.

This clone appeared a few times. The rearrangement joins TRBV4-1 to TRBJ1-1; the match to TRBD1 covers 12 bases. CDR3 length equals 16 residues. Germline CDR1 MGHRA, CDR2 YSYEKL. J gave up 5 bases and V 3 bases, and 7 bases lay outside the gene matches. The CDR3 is CASSQGQGARLTEAFF. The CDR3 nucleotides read TGCGCCAGCAGCCAGGGACAGGGGGCGCGGTTAACTGAAGCTTTCTTT.

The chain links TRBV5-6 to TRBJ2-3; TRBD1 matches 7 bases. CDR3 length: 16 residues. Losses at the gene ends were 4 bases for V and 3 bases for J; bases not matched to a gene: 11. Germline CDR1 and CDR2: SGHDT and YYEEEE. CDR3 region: CASSVLRQGGTDTQYF. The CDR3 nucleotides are TGTGCCAGCAGCGTGCTTCGACAGGGTGGAACAGATACGCAGTATTTT. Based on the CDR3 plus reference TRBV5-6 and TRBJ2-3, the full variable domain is DAGVTQSPTHLIKTRGQQVTLRCSPKSGHDTVSWYQQALGQGPQFIFQYYEEEERQRGNFPDRFSGHQFPNYSSELNVNALLLGDSALYLCASSVLRQGGTDTQYFGPGTRLTVL.

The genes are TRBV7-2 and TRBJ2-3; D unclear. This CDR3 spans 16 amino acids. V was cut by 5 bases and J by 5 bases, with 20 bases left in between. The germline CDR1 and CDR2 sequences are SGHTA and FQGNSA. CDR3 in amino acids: CASSPQVPPSIDTQYF. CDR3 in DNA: TGTGCCAGCAGCCCTCAGGTCCCGCCATCTATAGATACGCAGTATTTT.

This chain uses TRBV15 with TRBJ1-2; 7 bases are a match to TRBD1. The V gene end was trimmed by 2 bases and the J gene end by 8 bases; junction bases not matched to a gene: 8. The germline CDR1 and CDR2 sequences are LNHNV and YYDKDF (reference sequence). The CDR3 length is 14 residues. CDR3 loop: CATSRRITGDGYTF. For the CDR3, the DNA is TGTGCCACCAGCAGAAGAATTACAGGGGACGGCTACACCTTC.

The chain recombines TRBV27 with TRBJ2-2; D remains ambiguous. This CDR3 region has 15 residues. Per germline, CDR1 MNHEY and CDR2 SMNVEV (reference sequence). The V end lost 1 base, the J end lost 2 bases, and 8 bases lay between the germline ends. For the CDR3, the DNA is TGTGCCAGCAGTTTATTAGATTCTAACACCGGGGAGCTGTTTTTT. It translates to CASSLLDSNTGELFF.

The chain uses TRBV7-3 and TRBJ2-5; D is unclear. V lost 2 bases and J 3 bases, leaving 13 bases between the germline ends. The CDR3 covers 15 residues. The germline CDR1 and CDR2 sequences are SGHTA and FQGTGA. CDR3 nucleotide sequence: TGTGCCAGCAGCTTAGGTGTCTCCTTAGAAGAGACCCAGTACTTC. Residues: CASSLGVSLEETQYF.

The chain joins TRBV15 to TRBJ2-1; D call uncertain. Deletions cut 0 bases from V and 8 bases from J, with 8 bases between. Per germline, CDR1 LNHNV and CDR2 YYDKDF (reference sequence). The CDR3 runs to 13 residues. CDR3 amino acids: CATSRDESDEQFF. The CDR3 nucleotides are TGTGCCACCAGCAGAGATGAGAGCGATGAGCAGTTCTTC.

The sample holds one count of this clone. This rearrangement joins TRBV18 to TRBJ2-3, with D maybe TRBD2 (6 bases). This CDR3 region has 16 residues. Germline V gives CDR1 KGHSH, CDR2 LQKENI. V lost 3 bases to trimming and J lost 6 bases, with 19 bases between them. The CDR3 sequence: CASSPLEREYPDTQYF. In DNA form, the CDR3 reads TGTGCCAGCTCACCCTTAGAACGGGAGTACCCCGATACGCAGTATTTT.

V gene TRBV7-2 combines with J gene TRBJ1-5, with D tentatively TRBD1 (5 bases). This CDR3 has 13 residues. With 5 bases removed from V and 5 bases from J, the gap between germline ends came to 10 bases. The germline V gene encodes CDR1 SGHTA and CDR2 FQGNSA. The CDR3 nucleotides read TGTGCCAGCAGCGTCGACAGAGATCAGCCCCAGCATTTT. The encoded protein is CASSVDRDQPQHF.

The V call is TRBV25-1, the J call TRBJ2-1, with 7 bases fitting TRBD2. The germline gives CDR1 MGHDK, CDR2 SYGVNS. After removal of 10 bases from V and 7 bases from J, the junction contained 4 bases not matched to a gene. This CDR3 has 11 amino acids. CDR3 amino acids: CATWGGNEQFF. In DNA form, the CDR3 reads TGTGCCACCTGGGGGGGGAATGAGCAGTTCTTC.

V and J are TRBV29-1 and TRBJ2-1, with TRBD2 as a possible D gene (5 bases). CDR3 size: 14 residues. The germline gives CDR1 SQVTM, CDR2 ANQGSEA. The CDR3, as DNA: TGCAGGGTTCTGTTGGGAGAAGCTGGCAATGAGCAGTTCTTC. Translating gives CRVLLGEAGNEQFF.

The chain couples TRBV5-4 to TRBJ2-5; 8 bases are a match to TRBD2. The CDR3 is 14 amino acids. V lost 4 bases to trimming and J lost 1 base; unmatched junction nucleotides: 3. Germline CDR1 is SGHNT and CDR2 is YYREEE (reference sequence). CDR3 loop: CASSPGTSQETQYF. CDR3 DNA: TGTGCCAGCAGCCCGGGGACTAGCCAAGAGACCCAGTACTTC.

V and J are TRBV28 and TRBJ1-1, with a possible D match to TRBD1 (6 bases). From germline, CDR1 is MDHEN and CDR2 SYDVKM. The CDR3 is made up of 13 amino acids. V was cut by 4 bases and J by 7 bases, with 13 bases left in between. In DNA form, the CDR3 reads TGTGCCAGCAGTTGGGAACCGGACAGTGAAGCTTTCTTT. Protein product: CASSWEPDSEAFF.

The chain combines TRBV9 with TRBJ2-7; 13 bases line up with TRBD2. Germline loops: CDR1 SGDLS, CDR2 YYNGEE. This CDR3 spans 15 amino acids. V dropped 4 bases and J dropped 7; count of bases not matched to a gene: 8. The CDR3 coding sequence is TGTGCCAGCAGCCCAACTAGCGGGGGGGCCGTGGAGCAGTACTTC. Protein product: CASSPTSGGAVEQYF.

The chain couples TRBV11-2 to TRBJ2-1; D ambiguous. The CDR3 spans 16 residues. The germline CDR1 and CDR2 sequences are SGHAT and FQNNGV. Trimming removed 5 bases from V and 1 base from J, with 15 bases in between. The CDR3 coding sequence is TGTGCCAGCAGCCCACTGAGGTCGGGTTCCTACAATGAGCAGTTCTTC. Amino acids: CASSPLRSGSYNEQFF.